This note documents a single T cell receptor beta chain sequence. The antigen remains unidentified. TCRdb re-called the reads with MiXCR, one entry per CDR3 protein. The sample records around 530,000 distinct CDR3 sequences, 26% being singletons. The data are from a study of T cell repertoires in cytomegalovirus infection. Study results and caveats: The response measured ex vivo was dominated by TCR beta clonotypes (HLA-C-restricted and CMV-specific).

V shed 6 bases and J shed 0 bases, with 19 bases lying between them. The CDR3 runs to 17 residues. This receptor was identified in a human donor in good health (CMV status not recorded). Some clones in this sample may be carry-over from other donors' samples. The sample taken for sequencing was PBMCs. The genes are TRBV12-3 or TRBV12-4 and TRBJ2-3; D ambiguous. The CDR3 coding sequence is TGTGCCAGCAGCCCTACTCGACCCGGCCAAAGCACAGATACGCAGTATTTT. Translating it yields CASSPTRPGQSTDTQYF.